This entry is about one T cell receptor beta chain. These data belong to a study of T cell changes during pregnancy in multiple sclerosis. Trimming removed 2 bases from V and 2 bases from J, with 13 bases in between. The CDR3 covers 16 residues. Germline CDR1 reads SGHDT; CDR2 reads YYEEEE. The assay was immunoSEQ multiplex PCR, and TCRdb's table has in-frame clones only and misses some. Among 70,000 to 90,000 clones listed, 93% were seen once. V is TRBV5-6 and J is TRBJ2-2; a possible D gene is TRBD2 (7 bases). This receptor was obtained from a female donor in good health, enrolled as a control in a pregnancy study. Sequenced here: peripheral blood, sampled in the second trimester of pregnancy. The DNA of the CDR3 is TGTGCCAGCAGCTTCGGAGGCGGGGGCAACACCGGGGAGCTGTTTTTT. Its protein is CASSFGGGGNTGELFF.